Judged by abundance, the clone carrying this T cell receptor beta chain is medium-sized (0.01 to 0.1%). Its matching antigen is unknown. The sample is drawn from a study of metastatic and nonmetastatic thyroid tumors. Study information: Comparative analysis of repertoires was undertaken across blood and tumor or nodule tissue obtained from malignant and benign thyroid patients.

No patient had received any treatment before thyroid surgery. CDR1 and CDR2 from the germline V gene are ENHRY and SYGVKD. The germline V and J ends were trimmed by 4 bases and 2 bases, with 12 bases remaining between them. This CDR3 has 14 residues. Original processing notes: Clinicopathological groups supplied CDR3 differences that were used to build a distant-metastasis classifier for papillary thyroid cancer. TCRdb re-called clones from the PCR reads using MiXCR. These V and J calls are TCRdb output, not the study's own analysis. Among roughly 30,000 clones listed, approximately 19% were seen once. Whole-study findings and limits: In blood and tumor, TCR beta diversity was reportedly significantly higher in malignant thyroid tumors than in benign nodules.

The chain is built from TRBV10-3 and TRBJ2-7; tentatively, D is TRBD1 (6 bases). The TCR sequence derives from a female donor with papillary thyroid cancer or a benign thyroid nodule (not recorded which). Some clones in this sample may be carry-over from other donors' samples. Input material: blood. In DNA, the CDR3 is TGTGCCATCAGTGGAGGGGACACAGCCTACGAGCAGTACTTC. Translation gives CAISGGDTAYEQYF.